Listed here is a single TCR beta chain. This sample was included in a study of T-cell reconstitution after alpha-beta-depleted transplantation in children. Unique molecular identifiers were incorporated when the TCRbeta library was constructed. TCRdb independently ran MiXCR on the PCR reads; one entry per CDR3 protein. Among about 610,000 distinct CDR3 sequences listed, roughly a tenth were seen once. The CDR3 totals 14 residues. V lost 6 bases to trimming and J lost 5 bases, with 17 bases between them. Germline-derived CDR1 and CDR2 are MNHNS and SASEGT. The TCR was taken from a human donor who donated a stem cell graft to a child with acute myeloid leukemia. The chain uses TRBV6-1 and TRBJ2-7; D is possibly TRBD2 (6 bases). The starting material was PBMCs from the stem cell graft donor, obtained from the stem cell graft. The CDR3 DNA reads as TGTGCCAGCAGGCAGGCGGGGCTAGGGCACGAGCAGTACTTC. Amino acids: CASRQAGLGHEQYF.